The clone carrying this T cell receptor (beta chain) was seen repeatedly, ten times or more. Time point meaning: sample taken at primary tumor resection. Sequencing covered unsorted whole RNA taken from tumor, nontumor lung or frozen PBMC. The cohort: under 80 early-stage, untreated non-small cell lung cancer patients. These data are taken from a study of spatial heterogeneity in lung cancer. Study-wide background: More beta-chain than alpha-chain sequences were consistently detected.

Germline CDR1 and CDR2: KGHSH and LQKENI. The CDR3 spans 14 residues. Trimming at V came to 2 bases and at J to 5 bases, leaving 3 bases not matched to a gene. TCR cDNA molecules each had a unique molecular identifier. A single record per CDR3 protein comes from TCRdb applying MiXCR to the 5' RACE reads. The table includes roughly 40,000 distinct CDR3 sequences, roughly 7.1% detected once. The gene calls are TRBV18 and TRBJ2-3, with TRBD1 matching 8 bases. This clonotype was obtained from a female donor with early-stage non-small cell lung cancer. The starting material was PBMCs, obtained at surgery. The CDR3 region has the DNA TGTGCCAGCTCACCAGCCGACAGGGGAGATACGCAGTATTTT. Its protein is CASSPADRGDTQYF.